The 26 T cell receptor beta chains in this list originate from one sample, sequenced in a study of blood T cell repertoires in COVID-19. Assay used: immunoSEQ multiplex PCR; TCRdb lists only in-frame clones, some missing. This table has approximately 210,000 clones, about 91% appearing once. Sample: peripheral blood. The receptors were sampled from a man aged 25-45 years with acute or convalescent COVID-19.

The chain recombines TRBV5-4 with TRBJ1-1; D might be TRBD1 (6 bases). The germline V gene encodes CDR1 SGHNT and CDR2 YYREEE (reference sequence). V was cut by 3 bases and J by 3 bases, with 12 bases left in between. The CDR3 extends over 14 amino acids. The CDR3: CASSSKTGYTEAFF. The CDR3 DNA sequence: TGTGCCAGCAGCTCGAAGACAGGTTACACTGAAGCTTTCTTT. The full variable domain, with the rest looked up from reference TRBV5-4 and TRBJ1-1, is ETGVTQSPTHLIKTRGQQVTLRCSSQSGHNTVSWYQQALGQGPQFIFQYYREEENGRGNFPPRFSGLQFPNYSSELNVNALELDDSALYLCASSSKTGYTEAFFGQGTRLTVV.

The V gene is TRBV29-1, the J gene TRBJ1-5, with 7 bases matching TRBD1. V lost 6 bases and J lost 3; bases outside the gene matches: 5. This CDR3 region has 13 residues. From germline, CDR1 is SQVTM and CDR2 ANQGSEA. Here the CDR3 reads CSVAGTDNQPQHF. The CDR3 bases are TGCAGCGTGGCCGGGACAGACAATCAGCCCCAGCATTTT. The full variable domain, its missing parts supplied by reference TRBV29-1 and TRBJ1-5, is SAVISQKPSRDICQRGTSLTIQCQVDSQVTMMFWYRQQPGQSLTLIATANQGSEATYESGFVIDKFPISRPNLTFSTLTVSNMSPEDSSIYLCSVAGTDNQPQHFGDGTRLSIL.

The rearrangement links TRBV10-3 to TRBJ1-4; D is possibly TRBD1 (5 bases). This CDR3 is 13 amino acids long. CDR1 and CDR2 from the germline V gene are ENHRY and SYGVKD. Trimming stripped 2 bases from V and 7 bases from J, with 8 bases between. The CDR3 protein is CAISETTGEKLFF. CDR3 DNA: TGTGCCATCAGTGAGACTACAGGTGAAAAACTGTTTTTT.

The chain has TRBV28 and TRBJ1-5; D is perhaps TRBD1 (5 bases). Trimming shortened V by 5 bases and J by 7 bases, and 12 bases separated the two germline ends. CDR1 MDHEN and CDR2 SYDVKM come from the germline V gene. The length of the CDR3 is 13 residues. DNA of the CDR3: TGTGCCAGCAGTCCTACCACAGGACAGCCCCAGCATTTT. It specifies CASSPTTGQPQHF.

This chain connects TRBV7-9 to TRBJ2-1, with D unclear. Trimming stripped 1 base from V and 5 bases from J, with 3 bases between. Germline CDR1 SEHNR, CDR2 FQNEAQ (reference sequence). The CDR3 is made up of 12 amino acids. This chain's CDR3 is CASSLDNNEQFF. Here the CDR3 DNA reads TGTGCCAGCAGCTTAGACAACAATGAGCAGTTCTTC.

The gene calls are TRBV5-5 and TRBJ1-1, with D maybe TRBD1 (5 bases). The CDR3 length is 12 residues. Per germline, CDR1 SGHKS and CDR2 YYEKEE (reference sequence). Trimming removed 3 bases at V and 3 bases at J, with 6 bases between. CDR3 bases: TGTGCCAGCAGCTGGGGGGACACTGAAGCTTTCTTT. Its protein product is CASSWGDTEAFF.

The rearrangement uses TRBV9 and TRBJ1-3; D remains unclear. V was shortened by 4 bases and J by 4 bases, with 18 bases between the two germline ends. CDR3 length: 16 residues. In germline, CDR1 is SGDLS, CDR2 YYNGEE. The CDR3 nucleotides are TGTGCCAGCAGCCCGGACCTTTACCCGGGAGGAAACACCATATATTTT. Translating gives CASSPDLYPGGNTIYF.

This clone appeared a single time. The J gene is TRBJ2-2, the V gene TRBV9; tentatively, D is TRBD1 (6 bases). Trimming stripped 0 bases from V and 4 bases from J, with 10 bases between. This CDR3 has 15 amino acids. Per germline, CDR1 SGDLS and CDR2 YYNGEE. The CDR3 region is CASSVAGDGTGELFF. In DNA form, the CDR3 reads TGTGCCAGCAGCGTAGCAGGGGACGGCACCGGGGAGCTGTTTTTT.

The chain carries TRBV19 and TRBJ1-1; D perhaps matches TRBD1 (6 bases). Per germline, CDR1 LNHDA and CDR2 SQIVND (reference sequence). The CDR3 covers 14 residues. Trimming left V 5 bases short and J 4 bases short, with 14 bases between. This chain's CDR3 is CASSPTGLSTEAFF. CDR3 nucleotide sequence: TGTGCCAGTAGTCCCACAGGGTTGAGCACTGAAGCTTTCTTT.

This chain's CDR3 is CASSQQGPLTDTQYF. The CDR3 DNA sequence: TGTGCCAGCAGCCAACAGGGGCCCCTCACAGATACGCAGTATTTT. The chain recombines TRBV6-5 with TRBJ2-3; 7 bases are shared with TRBD1. V dropped 6 bases and J dropped 2; count of bases not matched to a gene: 8. CDR1 MNHEY and CDR2 SVGAGI come from the germline V gene. This CDR3 spans 15 amino acids.

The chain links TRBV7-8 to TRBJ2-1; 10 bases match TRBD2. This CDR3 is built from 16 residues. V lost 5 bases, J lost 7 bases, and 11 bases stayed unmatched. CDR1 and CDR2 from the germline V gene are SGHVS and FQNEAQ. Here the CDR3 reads CASSPLGERGGNEQFF. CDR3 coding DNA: TGTGCCAGCAGCCCGCTGGGGGAGCGGGGGGGAAATGAGCAGTTCTTC. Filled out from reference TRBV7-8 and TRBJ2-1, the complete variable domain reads GAGVSQSPRYKVAKRGQDVALRCDPISGHVSLFWYQQALGQGPEFLTYFQNEAQLDKSGLPSDRFFAERPEGSVSTLKIQRTQQEDSAVYLCASSPLGERGGNEQFFGPGTRLTVL.

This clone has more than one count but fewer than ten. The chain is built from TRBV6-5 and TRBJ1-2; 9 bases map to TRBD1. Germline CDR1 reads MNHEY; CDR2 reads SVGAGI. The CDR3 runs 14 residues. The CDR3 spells CASDRGVDFYGYTF. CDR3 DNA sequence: TGTGCTTCGGACAGGGGAGTAGATTTCTATGGCTACACCTTC.

The CDR3 DNA is TGCGCCAGCAGCTTGACTAGCGGAAAATACGAGCAGTACTTC. This codes for CASSLTSGKYEQYF. V and J are TRBV5-1 and TRBJ2-7; 8 bases agree with TRBD2. The V gene end was trimmed by 1 base and the J gene end by 4 bases; junction bases not matched to a gene: 4. CDR1 SGHRS and CDR2 YFSETQ come from the germline V gene. The CDR3 covers 14 residues.

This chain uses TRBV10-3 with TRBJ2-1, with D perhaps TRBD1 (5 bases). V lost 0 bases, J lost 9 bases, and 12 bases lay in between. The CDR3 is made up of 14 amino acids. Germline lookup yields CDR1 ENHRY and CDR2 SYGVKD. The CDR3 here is CAISESQGPGEQFF. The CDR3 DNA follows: TGTGCCATCAGTGAGTCCCAGGGTCCTGGTGAGCAGTTCTTC.

CDR3 DNA sequence: TGTGCCAGCACGGGCCGCCCCCGGGACTGGCGGGATAATGAGCAGTTCTTC. It specifies CASTGRPRDWRDNEQFF. The J gene is TRBJ2-1, the V gene TRBV5-6, with D maybe TRBD2 (6 bases). V lost 6 bases, J lost 7 bases, and 26 bases lay in between. There are 17 residues in the CDR3. Germline V gene data show CDR1 as SGHDT and CDR2 as YYEEEE.

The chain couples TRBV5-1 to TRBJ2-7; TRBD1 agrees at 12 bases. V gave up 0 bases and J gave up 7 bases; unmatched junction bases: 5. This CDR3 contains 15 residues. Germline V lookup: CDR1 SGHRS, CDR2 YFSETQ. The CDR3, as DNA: TGCGCCAGCAGCTTGGGAGGGACAGGGGGCTTGGAGCAGTACTTC. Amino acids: CASSLGGTGGLEQYF.

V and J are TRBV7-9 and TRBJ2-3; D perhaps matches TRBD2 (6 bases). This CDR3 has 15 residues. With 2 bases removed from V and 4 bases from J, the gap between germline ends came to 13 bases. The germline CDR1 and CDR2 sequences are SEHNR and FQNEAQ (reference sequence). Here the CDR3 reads CASSLLGSVADTQYF. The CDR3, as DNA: TGTGCCAGCAGCTTACTCGGGAGTGTCGCAGATACGCAGTATTTT. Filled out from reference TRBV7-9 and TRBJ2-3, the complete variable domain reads DTGVSQNPRHKITKRGQNVTFRCDPISEHNRLYWYRQTLGQGPEFLTYFQNEAQLEKSRLLSDRFSAERPKGSFSTLEIQRTEQGDSAMYLCASSLLGSVADTQYFGPGTRLTVL.

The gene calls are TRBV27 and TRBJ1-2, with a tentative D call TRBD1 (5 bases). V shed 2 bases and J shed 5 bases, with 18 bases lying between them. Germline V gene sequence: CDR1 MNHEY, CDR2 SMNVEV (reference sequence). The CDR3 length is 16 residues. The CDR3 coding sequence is TGTGCCAGCAGTTTAATCGTCACAGGCCCGCATTATGGCTACACCTTC. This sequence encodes CASSLIVTGPHYGYTF.

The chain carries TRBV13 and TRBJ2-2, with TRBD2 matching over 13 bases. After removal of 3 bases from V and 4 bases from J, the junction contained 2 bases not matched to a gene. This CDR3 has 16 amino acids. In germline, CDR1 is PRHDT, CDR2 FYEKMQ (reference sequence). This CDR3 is CASSFRTSGSTGELFF. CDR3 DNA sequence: TGTGCCAGCAGCTTTCGGACTAGCGGGAGCACCGGGGAGCTGTTTTTT.

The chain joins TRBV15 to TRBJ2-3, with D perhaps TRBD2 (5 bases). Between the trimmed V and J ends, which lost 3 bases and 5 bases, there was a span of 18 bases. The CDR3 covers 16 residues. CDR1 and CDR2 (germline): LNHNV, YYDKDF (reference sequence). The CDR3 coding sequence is TGTGCCACCAGCAGGGGGAGATCGGGGTTAGGAGATACGCAGTATTTT. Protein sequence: CATSRGRSGLGDTQYF.

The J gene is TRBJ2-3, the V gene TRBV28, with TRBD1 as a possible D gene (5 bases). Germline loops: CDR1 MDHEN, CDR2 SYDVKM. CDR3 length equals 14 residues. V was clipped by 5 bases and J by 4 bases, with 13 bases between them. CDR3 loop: CASSRATDPDTQYF. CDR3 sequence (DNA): TGTGCCAGCAGTCGTGCGACAGATCCAGATACGCAGTATTTT.

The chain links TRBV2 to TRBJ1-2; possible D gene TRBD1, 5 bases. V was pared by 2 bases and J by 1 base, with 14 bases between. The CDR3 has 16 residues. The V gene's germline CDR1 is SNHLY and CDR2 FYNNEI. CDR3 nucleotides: TGTGCCAGCAGTGAATGGGCAGGGAATGATAACTATGGCTACACCTTC. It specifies CASSEWAGNDNYGYTF.

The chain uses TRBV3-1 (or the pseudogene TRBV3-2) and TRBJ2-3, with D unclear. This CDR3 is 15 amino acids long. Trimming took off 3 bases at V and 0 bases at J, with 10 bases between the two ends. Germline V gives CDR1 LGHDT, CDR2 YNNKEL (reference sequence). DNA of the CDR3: TGTGCCAGCAGCCAGCACGGAGCTAGCACAGATACGCAGTATTTT. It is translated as CASSQHGASTDTQYF.

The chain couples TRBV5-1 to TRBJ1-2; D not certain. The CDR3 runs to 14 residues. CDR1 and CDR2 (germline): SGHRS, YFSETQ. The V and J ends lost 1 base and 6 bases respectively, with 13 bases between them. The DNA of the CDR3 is TGCGCCAGCAGCTTGATTAAGGCCGGGGATGGCTACACCTTC. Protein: CASSLIKAGDGYTF.

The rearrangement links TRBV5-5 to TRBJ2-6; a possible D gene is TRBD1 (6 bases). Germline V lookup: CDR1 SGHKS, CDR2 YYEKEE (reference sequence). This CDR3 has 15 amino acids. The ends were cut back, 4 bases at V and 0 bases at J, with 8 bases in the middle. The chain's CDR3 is CASSPTGSGANVLTF. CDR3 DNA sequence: TGTGCCAGCAGCCCGACAGGCTCTGGGGCCAACGTCCTGACTTTC. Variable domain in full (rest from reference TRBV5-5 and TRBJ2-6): DAGVTQSPTHLIKTRGQQVTLRCSPISGHKSVSWYQQVLGQGPQFIFQYYEKEERGRGNFPDRFSARQFPNYSSELNVNALLLGDSALYLCASSPTGSGANVLTFGAGSRLTVL.

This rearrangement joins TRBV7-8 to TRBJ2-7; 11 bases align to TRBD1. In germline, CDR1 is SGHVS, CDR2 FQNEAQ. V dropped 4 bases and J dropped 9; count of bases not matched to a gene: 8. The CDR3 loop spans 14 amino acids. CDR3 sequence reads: CASSSRDRGTMQYF. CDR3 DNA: TGTGCCAGCAGCTCCCGGGACAGGGGGACGATGCAGTACTTC.